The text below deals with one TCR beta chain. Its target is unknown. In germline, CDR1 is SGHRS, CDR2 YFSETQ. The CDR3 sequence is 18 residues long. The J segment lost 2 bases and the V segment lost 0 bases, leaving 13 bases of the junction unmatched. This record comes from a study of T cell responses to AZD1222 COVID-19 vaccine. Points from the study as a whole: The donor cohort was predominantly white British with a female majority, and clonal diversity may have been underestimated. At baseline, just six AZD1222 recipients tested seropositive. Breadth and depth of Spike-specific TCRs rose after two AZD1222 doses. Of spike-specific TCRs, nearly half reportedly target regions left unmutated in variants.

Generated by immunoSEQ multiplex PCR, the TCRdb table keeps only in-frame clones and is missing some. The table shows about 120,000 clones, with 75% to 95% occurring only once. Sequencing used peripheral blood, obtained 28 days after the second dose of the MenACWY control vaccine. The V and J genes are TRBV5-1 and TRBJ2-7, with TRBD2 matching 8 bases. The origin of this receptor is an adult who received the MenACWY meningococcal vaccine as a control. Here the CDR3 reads CASSLALSGNYVTYEQYF. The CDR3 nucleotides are TGCGCCAGCAGCTTGGCCCTTAGCGGGAACTATGTGACCTACGAGCAGTACTTC.